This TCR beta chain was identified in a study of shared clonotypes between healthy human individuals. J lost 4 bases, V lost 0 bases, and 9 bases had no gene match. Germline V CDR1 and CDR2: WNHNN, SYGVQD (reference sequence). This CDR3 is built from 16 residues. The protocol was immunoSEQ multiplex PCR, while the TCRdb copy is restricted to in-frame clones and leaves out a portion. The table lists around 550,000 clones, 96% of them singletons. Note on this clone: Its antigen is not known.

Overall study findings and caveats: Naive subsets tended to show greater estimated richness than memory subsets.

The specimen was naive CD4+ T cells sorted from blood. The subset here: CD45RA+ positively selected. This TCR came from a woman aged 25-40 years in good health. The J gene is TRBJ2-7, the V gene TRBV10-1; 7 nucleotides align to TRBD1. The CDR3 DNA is TGCGCCAGCAGTGAGTCCCCCCCGGGACAGTCATACGAGCAGTACTTC. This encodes CASSESPPGQSYEQYF.